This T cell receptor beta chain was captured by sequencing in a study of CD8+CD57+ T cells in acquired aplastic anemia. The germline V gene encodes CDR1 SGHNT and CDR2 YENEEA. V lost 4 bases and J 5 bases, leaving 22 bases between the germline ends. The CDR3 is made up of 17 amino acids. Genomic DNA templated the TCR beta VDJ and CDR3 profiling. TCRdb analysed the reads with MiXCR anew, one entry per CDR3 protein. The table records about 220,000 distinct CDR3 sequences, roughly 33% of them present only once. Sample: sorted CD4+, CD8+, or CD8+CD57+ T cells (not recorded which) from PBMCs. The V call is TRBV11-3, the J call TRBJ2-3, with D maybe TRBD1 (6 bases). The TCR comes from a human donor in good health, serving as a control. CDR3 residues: CASSSGDGTPRGDTQYF. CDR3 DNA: TGTGCCAGCAGCTCCGGGGACGGGACACCAAGGGGAGATACGCAGTATTTT.